The 30 T cell receptor beta chains below all came from one sample that was sequenced in a study of blood T cells in healthy people across ages. Alongside a J-beta primer mix, a sample-barcoded 5' primer served in a second PCR lasting about 7 to 11 cycles. TCRdb redid the calling of the 5' RACE reads with MiXCR, one entry per CDR3 protein. The profile shows about a million distinct CDR3 sequences, around two fifths of them singletons. The sequencing input was blood. The receptors here all came from a young man in good health.

This clonotype occurred a few times. The chain combines TRBV6-2 or TRBV6-3 with TRBJ2-6; 9 bases line up with TRBD1. The CDR3 covers 16 residues. The V gene end was trimmed by 10 bases and the J gene end by 1 base; junction bases not matched to a gene: 8. Germline V gene lookup returns CDR1 MNHEY and CDR2 SVGEGT. In nucleotides, the CDR3 is TGTGCCACCCTAGGGACAGGGCCTTCTGGGGCCAACGTCCTGACTTTC. It codes for CATLGTGPSGANVLTF.

As DNA, the CDR3 is TGCGCCAGCAGCTTGCAACAGGGGCAGCCCCAGCATTTT. It codes for CASSLQQGQPQHF. V usage is TRBV5-1 and J usage is TRBJ1-5; 7 bases line up with TRBD1. This CDR3 has 13 amino acids. Germline values: CDR1 SGHRS, CDR2 YFSETQ. J was trimmed by 7 bases and V by 1 base; bases with no gene match: 2.

This clonotype was recorded a few times. The V and J genes are TRBV6-5 and TRBJ1-2; D is uncertain. In germline, CDR1 is MNHEY, CDR2 SVGAGI. The germline V and J ends were trimmed by 0 bases and 6 bases, with 11 bases remaining between them. The CDR3 loop spans 14 amino acids. The CDR3 region is CASSYSSSADGYTF. CDR3 in DNA: TGTGCCAGCAGTTACTCCTCCTCCGCGGATGGCTACACCTTC.

This rearrangement joins TRBV12-3 or TRBV12-4 to TRBJ1-2; D is possibly TRBD1 (6 bases). Between the trimmed V and J ends, which lost 5 bases and 4 bases, there was a span of 14 bases. This CDR3 contains 14 residues. CDR3 nucleotide sequence: TGTGCCAGCAGTAGGACAGTCCAATCCTATGGCTACACCTTC. It codes for CASSRTVQSYGYTF.

The rearrangement links TRBV4-3 to TRBJ1-6, with 7 bases matching TRBD1. There are 16 residues in the CDR3. CDR1 is LGHNA and CDR2 is YSLEER in the germline V gene. V shed 2 bases and J 7 bases; nucleotides not matched to a gene: 8. The CDR3 loop is CASSQHTGVLNSPLHF. DNA of the CDR3: TGCGCCAGCAGCCAACATACAGGGGTACTGAATTCACCCCTCCACTTT.

As regards this clonotype: This may stem from a read error, because a much larger clone lies one nucleotide away. This chain links TRBV9 with TRBJ1-2; D gene ambiguous. Germline-derived CDR1 and CDR2 are SGDLS and YYNGEE. This CDR3 spans 14 amino acids. The CDR3 coding sequence is TGTGTCAGCAGCGCGGCAGGTGAAGGCTATGGCTACACCTTC. Its translation: CVSSAAGEGYGYTF.

This clonotype has a handful of counts. V and J are TRBV6-2 or TRBV6-3 and TRBJ1-5; D is undetermined. Trimming took 1 base from V and 7 from J, leaving 14 bases between them. The CDR3 is 15 amino acids. The germline V gene has CDR1 MNHEY and CDR2 SVGEGT. The DNA for the CDR3 is TGTGCCAGCAGTTACTACGTCTCCGGCGACCAGCCCCAGCATTTT. Amino acid sequence: CASSYYVSGDQPQHF.

The gene calls are TRBV6-1 and TRBJ1-1; TRBD1 aligns across 7 bases. V gave up 6 bases and J gave up 0 bases; unmatched junction bases: 13. CDR3 length: 17 amino acids. The germline V gene has CDR1 MNHNS and CDR2 SASEGT. The CDR3 loop is CASRTSKTTGVNTEAFF. The CDR3 DNA follows: TGTGCCAGCAGGACATCAAAAACCACAGGGGTGAACACTGAAGCTTTCTTT.

Points on this clonotype: This sequence may be a read error, since a much larger clone differs from it by one base. The CDR3 sequence is CARSQDRGGTEAFF. CDR3 sequence (DNA): TGTGCCCGCAGCCAGGACAGGGGAGGAACTGAAGCTTTCTTT. This chain joins TRBV6-1 and TRBJ1-1; 9 bases align to TRBD1. Germline V gene lookup returns CDR1 MNHNS and CDR2 SASEGT. CDR3 length equals 14 residues.

This clonotype was found a few times. This chain connects TRBV7-2 to TRBJ2-1; D is possibly TRBD1 (5 bases). The CDR3 length is 12 residues. Germline V gene lookup returns CDR1 SGHTA and CDR2 FQGNSA. V was clipped by 5 bases and J by 8 bases, with 10 bases between them. DNA for the CDR3: TGTGCCAGCAGCGTAATAGGGGATGAGCAGTTCTTC. Protein: CASSVIGDEQFF. The whole variable domain, remainder taken from reference TRBV7-2 and TRBJ2-1, is GAGVSQSPSNKVTEKGKDVELRCDPISGHTALYWYRQSLGQGLEFLIYFQGNSAPDKSGLPSDRFSAERTGGSVSTLTIQRTQQEDSAVYLCASSVIGDEQFFGPGTRLTVL.

The chain recombines TRBV6-2 or TRBV6-3 with TRBJ1-1; D remains ambiguous. Germline loops: CDR1 MNHEY, CDR2 SVGEGT. The CDR3 extends over 13 amino acids. Deletions cut 1 base from V and 10 bases from J, with 13 bases between. The CDR3 region has the DNA TGTGCCAGCAGTTACTATCCGGCAGGCACAGCTTTCTTT. Amino acids: CASSYYPAGTAFF.

This clonotype is a singleton in its sample. The gene calls are TRBV7-2 and TRBJ1-1, with D maybe TRBD1 (6 bases). The V end lost 6 bases, the J end lost 4 bases, and 24 bases lay between the germline ends. There are 17 residues in the CDR3. The germline CDR1 and CDR2 sequences are SGHTA and FQGNSA. CDR3 nucleotide sequence: TGTGCCAGCAGTAGTGGGGGGAGTTCGGGGGGCATCACTGAAGCTTTCTTT. It specifies CASSSGGSSGGITEAFF.

The chain employs TRBV12-3 or TRBV12-4 and TRBJ2-3; maybe TRBD2 (6 bases). Trimming pared 5 bases from V and 0 bases from J, leaving 18 bases between. This CDR3 is built from 17 residues. The CDR3 DNA is TGTGCCAGCAGTCCCGGGACTGGGGATACTAGCACAGATACGCAGTATTTT. This sequence encodes CASSPGTGDTSTDTQYF.

The CDR3 reads CASSLYSSSYEQYF. In DNA, the CDR3 is TGCGCCAGCAGCTTGTACAGCTCCTCCTACGAGCAGTACTTC. This chain connects TRBV5-1 to TRBJ2-4; D is ambiguous. The DNA end is more similar to TRBJ2-7, so the J call may be wrong. The CDR3 sequence is 14 residues long. CDR1 SGHRS and CDR2 YFSETQ come from the germline V gene.

The V call is TRBV6-2 or TRBV6-3, the J call TRBJ1-1, with D tentatively TRBD1 (5 bases). The CDR3 loop spans 17 amino acids. V was shortened by 0 bases and J by 0 bases, with 14 bases between the two germline ends. Germline CDR1 MNHEY, CDR2 SVGEGT. Here the CDR3 DNA reads TGTGCCAGCAGTTACTCGCTGGCAGGGTTCATGAACACTGAAGCTTTCTTT. Translated, it gives CASSYSLAGFMNTEAFF.

This chain connects TRBV20-1 to TRBJ2-5, with a weak D call TRBD2 (5 bases). Looked up from germline, CDR1 is DFQATT and CDR2 is SNEGSKA (reference sequence). This CDR3 is 12 amino acids long. Trimming pared 7 bases from V and 7 bases from J, leaving 16 bases between. The CDR3 coding sequence is TGCAGTGTCGAGCGGCCTTCGGGGACCCAGTACTTC. The encoded protein is CSVERPSGTQYF.

This clonotype has more than one count but fewer than ten. This sequence joins TRBV6-2 or TRBV6-3 and TRBJ2-5, with D uncertain. The CDR3 extends over 13 amino acids. Germline V gene data show CDR1 as MNHEY and CDR2 as SVGEGT. V was pared by 2 bases and J by 1 base, with 5 bases between. The CDR3 sequence is CASSYELQETQYF. The DNA of the CDR3 is TGTGCCAGCAGTTACGAGCTCCAAGAGACCCAGTACTTC.

This clonotype was picked up a small number of times. The rearrangement joins TRBV30 to TRBJ2-7, with TRBD2 as a possible D gene (5 bases). The V gene's germline CDR1 is GTSNPN and CDR2 SVGIG (reference sequence). The length of the CDR3 is 13 residues. The V gene lost 1 base and the J gene lost 4 bases, with 11 bases spanning the gap. This CDR3 reads CAWSGVREYEQYF. In DNA form, the CDR3 reads TGTGCCTGGAGTGGAGTAAGGGAGTACGAGCAGTACTTC.

This chain links TRBV10-3 with TRBJ1-6; D possibly corresponds to TRBD1 (6 bases). From germline, CDR1 is ENHRY and CDR2 SYGVKD. The CDR3 spans 15 residues. Trimming took off 6 bases at V and 5 bases at J, with 14 bases between the two ends. CDR3 amino acids: CAIRGHGLDNSPLHF. In DNA, the CDR3 is TGTGCCATCAGGGGACACGGTCTTGATAATTCACCCCTCCACTTT.

This clonotype was seen a handful of times. The rearrangement links TRBV7-2 to TRBJ1-4; TRBD1 might be the D (5 bases). The CDR3 totals 16 residues. Germline V gene data show CDR1 as SGHTA and CDR2 as FQGNSA. Trimming stripped 5 bases from V and 0 bases from J, with 13 bases between. The CDR3 region has the DNA TGTGCCAGCAGCCGACAGACGCCTGCAACTAATGAAAAACTGTTTTTT. Protein: CASSRQTPATNEKLFF.

The chain is built from TRBV28 and TRBJ1-2; D is unclear. This CDR3 has 12 amino acids. Trimming took 2 bases from V and 4 from J, leaving 5 bases between them. Germline CDR1 reads MDHEN; CDR2 reads SYDVKM. The CDR3 region has the DNA TGTGCCAGCAGTTTACAGAGCTATGGCTACACCTTC. Translation gives CASSLQSYGYTF.

This clonotype was recorded a few times. This chain uses TRBV9 with TRBJ1-2; D gene uncertain. Trimming removed 0 bases at V and 2 bases at J, with 8 bases between. CDR1 SGDLS and CDR2 YYNGEE come from the germline V gene. The CDR3 runs 14 residues. The CDR3 nucleotides read TGTGCCAGCAGCGTAGGTGGGGAGAACTATGGCTACACCTTC. As protein: CASSVGGENYGYTF.

For this clonotype: A read error may be the cause here, since a much bigger clone is one base away. The chain has TRBV7-9 and TRBJ2-1; D perhaps matches TRBD1 (6 bases). The closer fit of TRBJ2-7 to the DNA end suggests the J call may be wrong. The CDR3 consists of 14 residues. Germline CDR1 reads SEHNR; CDR2 reads FQNEAQ (reference sequence). This chain's CDR3 is CASSLGASYNEQYF. CDR3 bases: TGTGCCAGCAGCTTGGGGGCCTCCTACAATGAGCAGTACTTC.

This clonotype was seen a few times. The V and J genes are TRBV11-2 and TRBJ2-1, with TRBD2 matching 10 bases. Per germline, CDR1 SGHAT and CDR2 FQNNGV. The CDR3 contains 17 residues. Trimming at V came to 2 bases and at J to 2 bases, leaving 6 bases not matched to a gene. The CDR3: CASSLLAGLAAYNEQFF. The DNA of the CDR3 is TGTGCCAGCAGCTTATTAGCTGGACTAGCGGCCTACAATGAGCAGTTCTTC.

The rearrangement links TRBV20-1 to TRBJ2-1, with 11 bases fitting TRBD2. V lost 4 bases and J lost 6; bases outside the gene matches: 8. Per germline, CDR1 DFQATT and CDR2 SNEGSKA (reference sequence). The CDR3 loop spans 15 amino acids. Here the CDR3 reads CSATSTGTSGNEQFF. CDR3 in DNA: TGCAGTGCTACAAGCACCGGGACTAGCGGCAATGAGCAGTTCTTC.

This clonotype was observed a few times. The chain is built from TRBV2 and TRBJ2-5; maybe TRBD2 (5 bases). V gave up 4 bases and J gave up 4 bases, with 13 bases separating them. The CDR3 is 14 residues long. Per germline, CDR1 SNHLY and CDR2 FYNNEI. This CDR3 reads CASSGVETRETQYF. CDR3 DNA: TGTGCCAGCAGTGGGGTGGAAACTAGAGAGACCCAGTACTTC.

The V and J genes are TRBV20-1 and TRBJ2-3; 7 bases align to TRBD1. This CDR3 region has 13 residues. In germline, CDR1 is DFQATT, CDR2 SNEGSKA (reference sequence). The CDR3 protein is CSAIQGSTDTQYF. CDR3 nucleotides: TGCAGCGCAATACAGGGGAGCACAGATACGCAGTATTTT.

This clonotype was seen a handful of times. This chain uses TRBV6-6 with TRBJ1-2; D is undetermined. CDR1 and CDR2 from the germline V gene are MNHNY and SVGAGI (reference sequence). V lost 5 bases and J 0 bases, leaving 13 bases between the germline ends. CDR3 size: 15 residues. The CDR3 sequence: CASSRLGPANYGYTF. The CDR3 DNA sequence: TGTGCCAGCAGTCGCCTCGGGCCAGCTAACTATGGCTACACCTTC.

A few counts support this clonotype. The chain links TRBV30 to TRBJ1-5; possible D gene TRBD1, 5 bases. The CDR3 loop spans 13 amino acids. Trimming took off 2 bases at V and 4 bases at J, with 9 bases between the two ends. CDR1 GTSNPN and CDR2 SVGIG come from the germline V gene (reference sequence). The CDR3 reads CAWSLGDNQPQHF. Written as DNA, the CDR3 is TGTGCCTGGAGTTTAGGGGATAATCAGCCCCAGCATTTT. The complete variable domain, with remaining parts taken from reference TRBV30 and TRBJ1-5, reads SQTIHQWPATLVQPVGSPLSLECTVEGTSNPNLYWYRQAAGRGLQLLFYSVGIGQISSEVPQNLSASRPQDRQFILSSKKLLLSDSGFYLCAWSLGDNQPQHFGDGTRLSIL.

On this clonotype: The junction differs from germline at one of its ends, possibly a read error. The chain combines TRBV12-3 or TRBV12-4 with TRBJ1-1, with D possibly matching TRBD1 (5 bases). The CDR3 runs 14 residues. CDR3 protein: CASILAPGVGEAFF. Written as DNA, the CDR3 is TGTGCCAGCATTTTAGCGCCGGGGGTAGGTGAAGCTTTCTTT.